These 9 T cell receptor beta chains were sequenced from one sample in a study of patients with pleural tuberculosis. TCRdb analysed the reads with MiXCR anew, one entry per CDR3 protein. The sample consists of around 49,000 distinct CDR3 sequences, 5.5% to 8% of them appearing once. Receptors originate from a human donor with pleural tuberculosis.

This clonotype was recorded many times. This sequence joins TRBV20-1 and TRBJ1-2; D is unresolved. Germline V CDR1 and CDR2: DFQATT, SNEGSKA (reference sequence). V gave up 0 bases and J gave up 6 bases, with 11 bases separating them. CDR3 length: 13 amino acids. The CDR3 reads CSARDGRPDGYTF. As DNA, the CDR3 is TGCAGTGCTAGAGACGGGCGTCCGGATGGCTACACCTTC.

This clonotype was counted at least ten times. The DNA of the CDR3 is TGCAGTGCTAGAGACCCGCCGGGACAGATCTACAATGAGCAGTTCTTC. It specifies CSARDPPGQIYNEQFF. The rearrangement links TRBV20-1 to TRBJ2-1; 7 nucleotides line up with TRBD1. The germline CDR1 and CDR2 sequences are DFQATT and SNEGSKA (reference sequence). The CDR3 spans 16 residues. With V trimmed by 0 bases and J by 3 bases, 8 bases remained unmatched.

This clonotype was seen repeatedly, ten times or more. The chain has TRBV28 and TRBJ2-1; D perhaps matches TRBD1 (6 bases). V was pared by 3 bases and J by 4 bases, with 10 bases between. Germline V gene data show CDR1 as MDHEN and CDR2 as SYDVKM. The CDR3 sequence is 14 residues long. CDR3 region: CASSFVGQYNEQFF. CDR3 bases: TGTGCCAGCAGTTTCGTCGGACAGTACAATGAGCAGTTCTTC.

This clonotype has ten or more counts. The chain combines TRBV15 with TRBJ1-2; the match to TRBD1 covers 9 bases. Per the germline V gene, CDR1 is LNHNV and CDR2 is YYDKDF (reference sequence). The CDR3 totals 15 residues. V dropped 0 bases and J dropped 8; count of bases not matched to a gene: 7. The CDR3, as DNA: TGTGCCACCAGCAGAGATGGTGGGGACAGGGAAGGCTACACCTTC. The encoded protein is CATSRDGGDREGYTF. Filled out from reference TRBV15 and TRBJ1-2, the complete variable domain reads DAMVIQNPRYQVTQFGKPVTLSCSQTLNHNVMYWYQQKSSQAPKLLFHYYDKDFNNEADTPDNFQSRRPNTSFCFLDIRSPGLGDTAMYLCATSRDGGDREGYTFGSGTRLTVV.

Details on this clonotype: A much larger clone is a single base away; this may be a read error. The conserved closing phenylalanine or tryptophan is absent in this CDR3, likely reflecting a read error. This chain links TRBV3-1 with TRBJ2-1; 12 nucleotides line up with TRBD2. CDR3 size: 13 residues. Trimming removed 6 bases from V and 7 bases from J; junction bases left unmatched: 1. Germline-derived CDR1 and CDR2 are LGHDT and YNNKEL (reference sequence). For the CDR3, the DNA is TGTGCCAGCAGAGGGACTAGCGGGAATGAGCAGTTCCTC. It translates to CASRGTSGNEQFL.

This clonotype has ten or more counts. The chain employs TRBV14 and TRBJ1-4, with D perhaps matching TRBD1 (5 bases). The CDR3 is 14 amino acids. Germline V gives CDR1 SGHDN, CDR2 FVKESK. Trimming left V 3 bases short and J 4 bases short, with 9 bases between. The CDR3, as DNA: TGTGCCAGCAGCCAGGGGCGGAGTAATGAAAAACTGTTTTTT. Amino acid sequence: CASSQGRSNEKLFF.

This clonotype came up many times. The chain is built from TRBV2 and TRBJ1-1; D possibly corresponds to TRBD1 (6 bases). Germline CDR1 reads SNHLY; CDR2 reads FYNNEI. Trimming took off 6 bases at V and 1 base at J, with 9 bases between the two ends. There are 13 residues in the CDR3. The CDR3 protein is CASSRGENTEAFF. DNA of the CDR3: TGTGCCAGCAGCAGGGGAGAGAACACTGAAGCTTTCTTT.

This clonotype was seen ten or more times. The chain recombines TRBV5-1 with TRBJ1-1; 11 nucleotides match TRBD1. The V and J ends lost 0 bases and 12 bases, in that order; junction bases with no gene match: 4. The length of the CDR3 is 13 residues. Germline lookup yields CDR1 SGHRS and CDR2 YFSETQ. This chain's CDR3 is CASSLDGQGATFF. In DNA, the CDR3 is TGCGCCAGCAGCTTGGATGGACAGGGGGCGACTTTCTTT.

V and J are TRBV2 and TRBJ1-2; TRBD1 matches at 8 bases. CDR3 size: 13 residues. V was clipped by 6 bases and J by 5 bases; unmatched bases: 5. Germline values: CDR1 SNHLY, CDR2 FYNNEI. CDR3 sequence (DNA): TGTGCCAGCAGGGGGACAGGCCCGTATGGCTACACCTTC. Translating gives CASRGTGPYGYTF.